This T cell receptor (beta chain) was captured by sequencing in a study of shared T cell receptors in the human thymus (dated by TCRdb to the early 2020s). About the investigation overall: The study examined how the human thymus generates shared, self-reactive T-cell receptor alpha chains.

Trimming removed 11 bases from V and 1 base from J, leaving 12 bases between the germline ends. CDR1 and CDR2 (WNHNN, SYGVQD) derive from the germline V gene (reference sequence). Including the terminal cysteine and phenylalanine, the CDR3 comprises 13 residues. Of all the DNA, just the CDR3 is kept, 39 bases in frame from base 1. With regard to this clone: Its cognate antigen has yet to be identified. No much larger clone is present one base from it, and per-base qualities are unavailable.

The receptor library was made with the immunoSEQ multiplex PCR assay. TCRdb provides this immuneACCESS table in a form limited to in-frame rearrangements. Some clones are lacking; in checked studies, under half of them reflect an unresolved V gene, and why the rest are absent is not known. Present in this sample are about 610,000 clones, 85% to 90% of which were seen just once. The ten top clones hold roughly 0.0097% of the sample. These data also featured in a second study, about human thymus T cells. As the second publication notes: Immunologically healthy infants undergoing open corrective cardiac surgery for congenital heart defects in Finland were used as donors. The thymus tissue came from surgical resects taken out during corrective cardiac surgery. Usage of V and J gene segments appeared to be biased in both the thymic and the peripheral blood repertoires. The related research found that thymic TCR repertoires overlapped highly between unrelated individuals. The study characterized TCR alpha and beta repertoires from seven to nine infant thymus samples and a few related peripheral blood samples. The infant donors were roughly 7 to 244 days old, and the cohort included over 5 males and two females. Thymocytes were released mechanically from tissue and stored at -70 °C as pellets of roughly 9-31 million cells. A QIAsymphony instrument was used to extract genomic DNA from frozen cell pellets. The immunoSEQ multiplex PCR assay was used to amplify the TCRB and TCRAD loci from a standardized amount of quality-controlled genomic DNA. The amplicons spanned the V(D)J region and were long enough to cover the CDR3 and allow V and J genes to be identified. Amplicon sequencing was performed on an Illumina platform through the commercial immunoSEQ service. Primer bias and sequencing errors were corrected as previously described, and TCRAD and TCRB were defined on the basis of the IMGT database. Analysis of the repertoires was done with immunoSEQ Analyzer 3.0 and VDJTools and included basic statistics, V/J segment usage, diversity estimates, rarefaction and pairwise overlap. Diversity was estimated using the Chao1, ChaoE, Efron-Thisted, Shannon and inverse Simpson indices, and was also estimated on datasets down-sampled to the size of the smallest sample. For repertoire overlap, CDR3 nucleotide sequence, V gene and J gene had to match strictly, and clustering was done by Jaccard-based multidimensional scaling. On average, thymus samples yielded roughly 800,000 unique TCRB clonotypes, whereas blood samples yielded roughly 81,000.

The V and J genes are TRBV10-1 and TRBJ1-5, with TRBD1 tentatively as D gene (5 bases match). The sample comprised thymocytes. This receptor was taken from a boy under two years old with a congenital heart defect. Donor details come from another sample of the same person, matched by shared clones. DNA sequence: TGCGCCCGGCCGGGGGGAAGCAATCAGCCCCAGCATTTT. This is translated as CARPGGSNQPQHF.